This T cell receptor beta chain was sequenced during a study of T cells after yellow fever vaccination. TCRdb re-called the 5' RACE reads with MiXCR, one entry per CDR3 protein. The data show about 300,000 distinct CDR3 sequences, 6.8% seen once. There are a few counts of this clonotype. What it binds is not known. Findings and caveats of the study: Among primary-vaccination clones, most reappeared after the booster, at about 95% for CD4 and approximately 88% for CD8. It was a weaker secondary response, yet one that peaked faster, at day 5 versus 15. Abundant bulk-derived clonotypes could contaminate FACS-sorted repertoires.

V lost 3 bases and J lost 0, with 15 bases in between. The germline V gene encodes CDR1 LGHNA and CDR2 YNFKEQ. This CDR3 has 17 amino acids. The TCR originated in a man between 18 and 29 years old who received the YFV17D yellow fever vaccine. The gene calls are TRBV4-2 and TRBJ2-1; maybe TRBD1 (5 bases). Sequences were derived from PBMCs, sampled around 45 days after the first yellow fever vaccination. This CDR3 is CASSHLATDSSYNEQFF. The DNA for the CDR3 is TGTGCCAGCAGCCACCTCGCGACAGACAGCTCCTACAATGAGCAGTTCTTC.